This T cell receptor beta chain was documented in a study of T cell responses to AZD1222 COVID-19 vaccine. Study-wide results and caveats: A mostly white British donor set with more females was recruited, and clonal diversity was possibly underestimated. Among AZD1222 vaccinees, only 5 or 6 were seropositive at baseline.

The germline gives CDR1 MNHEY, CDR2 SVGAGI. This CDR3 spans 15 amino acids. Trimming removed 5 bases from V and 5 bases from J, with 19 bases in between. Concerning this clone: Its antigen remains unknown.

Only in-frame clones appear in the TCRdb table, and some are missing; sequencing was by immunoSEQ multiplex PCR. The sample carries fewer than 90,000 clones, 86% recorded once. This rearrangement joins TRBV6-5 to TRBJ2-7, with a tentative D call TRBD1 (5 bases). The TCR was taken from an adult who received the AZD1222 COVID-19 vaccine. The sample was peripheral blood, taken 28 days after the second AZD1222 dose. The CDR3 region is CASSPPPGLIHEQYF. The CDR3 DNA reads TGTGCCAGCAGTCCCCCCCCAGGGTTAATCCACGAGCAGTACTTC.